The next 3 T cell receptor beta chains were all read from a single sample in a study of beta chain features in type 1 diabetes. These receptors are not linked to any known antigen. The isolated RNA, all of it, was reverse transcribed, so expressed TCRB transcripts were what got sequenced. This table comes from immunoSEQ multiplex PCR, and its TCRdb copy is limited to in-frame clones, with some not included. The sample has roughly 160,000 clones; under 9.5% are singletons. General study findings and limits: TCRB CDR3s from Type 1 diabetes patients were moderately but significantly shorter in all four CD4+ subsets.

Sequenced material: central memory CD4+ T cells from blood. These receptors all come from a young man with type 1 diabetes.

This clone has only a few counts. The chain employs TRBV2 and TRBJ2-6; 7 bases align to TRBD1. J gave up 2 bases and V 11 bases, and 12 bases lay outside the gene matches. The CDR3 is 16 amino acids. Germline CDR1 is SNHLY and CDR2 is FYNNEI. CDR3: CAGETGPFAGANVLTF. For the CDR3, the DNA is TGTGCCGGAGAGACAGGGCCGTTCGCTGGGGCCAACGTCCTGACTTTC.

This clone was seen more than once but under ten times. The J gene is TRBJ1-6, the V gene TRBV28; D gene ambiguous. This CDR3 contains 10 residues. The germline CDR1 and CDR2 sequences are MDHEN and SYDVKM. Trimming removed 8 bases from V and 11 bases from J, with 7 bases in between. CDR3 bases: TGTGCCAGCGGGCATACACCCCTCCACTTT. The encoded protein is CASGHTPLHF.

Remarks on this clone: One end of the junction does not line up with germline, which may come from a read error. The rearrangement links TRBV28 to TRBJ2-5; D is perhaps TRBD1 (5 bases). CDR3 size: 12 residues. The germline CDR1 and CDR2 sequences are MDHEN and SYDVKM. The chain's CDR3 is CASSSFDSAAHF. The CDR3 nucleotides read TGTGCCAGCAGTTCATTCGACAGTGCTGCACACTTC. Full variable domain (outside the CDR3, taken from reference TRBV28 and TRBJ2-5): DVKVTQSSRYLVKRTGEKVFLECVQDMDHENMFWYRQDPGLGLRLIYFSYDVKMKEKGDIPEGYSVSREKKERFSLILESASTNQTSMYLCASSSFDSAAHFGPGTRLLVL.